This T cell receptor (beta chain) emerged from a study of human T cells and chemical hapten exposure. The V gene lost 4 bases and the J gene lost 1 base, with 11 bases spanning the gap. Germline V gives CDR1 LGHNA, CDR2 YSLEER. This CDR3 comprises 15 residues. Time point of the sample: patch test 1, 2 weeks after DPC sensitization. The treatment was: therapeutic diphenylcyclopropenone sensitization with weekly scalp DPC. Total RNA was isolated from whole blood that had not been fractionated. This clonotype has at least ten counts. TCRdb recomputed calls from the RACE reads with MiXCR, one row per CDR3 protein. In the table there are 39,000 or so distinct CDR3 sequences, over 3.5% of which are singletons.

Sequenced here: whole blood, sampled in connection with sensitization to the hapten diphenylcyclopropenone (DPC). V gene TRBV4-3 combines with J gene TRBJ2-1; D possibly corresponds to TRBD1 (5 bases). The sequence derives from a middle-aged man with alopecia areata. Some clones in this sample may be carry-over from other donors' samples. The CDR3 sequence is CASSPRQISYNEQFF. For the CDR3, the DNA is TGCGCCAGCAGCCCACGACAGATTTCCTACAATGAGCAGTTCTTC.